The text below deals with one TCR beta chain. This entry comes from a study of blood T cells in healthy people across ages. CDR3 length: 14 residues. In germline, CDR1 is KGHSH, CDR2 LQKENI. V was shortened by 3 bases and J by 7 bases, with 10 bases between the two germline ends. The use of a sample-barcoded 5' primer and a J-beta primer mix characterized a second PCR of about 7 to 12 cycles. Using its own MiXCR run on the 5' RACE reads, TCRdb lists one record per CDR3 protein. The table has around 1,500,000 distinct CDR3 sequences, 42% seen once; the top ten hold under 8%. This sequence joins TRBV18 and TRBJ1-6; D call uncertain. The sequenced sample consisted of blood. This clonotype was obtained from a woman aged 18-35 years in good health. The CDR3 reads CASSPTVENSPLHF. For the CDR3, the DNA is TGTGCCAGCTCACCCACAGTGGAAAATTCACCCCTCCACTTT.